A single sample gave rise to the 26 T cell receptor beta chains below, sequenced in a study of control samples from healthy donors and cancer patients. TCRdb's copy holds only in-frame clones and misses some; the assay was immunoSEQ multiplex PCR. The sample has 40,000 to 50,000 clones; around 94% are singletons. Sample: blood. These receptors were taken from a man aged 60 to 69 in good health.

The chain has TRBV2 and TRBJ1-2; no reliable D call. This CDR3 comprises 13 residues. Germline CDR1 reads SNHLY; CDR2 reads FYNNEI. Deletions cut 4 bases from V and 6 bases from J, with 12 bases between. The CDR3 nucleotides are TGTGCCAGCAGTGTGGCGGGAAGGAATGGCTACACCTTC. It specifies CASSVAGRNGYTF.

The chain employs TRBV21-1 and TRBJ1-2. TRBV21-1 is classified as a pseudogene. The CDR3 runs 13 residues. The CDR3 DNA reads as TGTGCCAGCAGCCCTAGGGGGGGAAATGGCTACACCTTC. It translates to CASSPRGGNGYTF.

Details on this clone: The sample contains more than one DNA sequence encoding this CDR3. The rearrangement uses TRBV2 and TRBJ2-7, with TRBD1 as a possible D gene (5 bases). Trimming stripped 8 bases from V and 0 bases from J, with 14 bases between. From germline, CDR1 is SNHLY and CDR2 FYNNEI. The CDR3 is made up of 14 amino acids. The CDR3 is CASRPQGGSYEQYF. CDR3 DNA: TGTGCCAGCCGCCCCCAGGGTGGCTCCTACGAGCAGTACTTC.

The chain couples TRBV27 to TRBJ2-7; TRBD2 matches at 7 bases. The CDR3 extends over 16 amino acids. Losses at the gene ends were 4 bases for V and 4 bases for J; bases not matched to a gene: 13. Germline CDR1 and CDR2: MNHEY and SMNVEV (reference sequence). CDR3 coding DNA: TGTGCCAGCAGTTCGGGACTACTAGCGCCTGAGTACGAGCAGTACTTC. It is translated as CASSSGLLAPEYEQYF.

As DNA, the CDR3 is TGTGCCAGCAGCTTCCGACGGACTTACACTGAAGCTTTCTTT. Its protein is CASSFRRTYTEAFF. The chain recombines TRBV7-3 with TRBJ1-1; D unclear. V lost 3 bases to trimming and J lost 3 bases, with 11 bases between them. CDR1 is SGHTA and CDR2 is FQGTGA in the germline V gene. This CDR3 has 14 residues. The whole variable domain, remainder taken from reference TRBV7-3 and TRBJ1-1, is GAGVSQTPSNKVTEKGKYVELRCDPISGHTALYWYRQSLGQGPEFLIYFQGTGAADDSGLPNDRFFAVRPEGSVSTLKIQRTERGDSAVYLCASSFRRTYTEAFFGQGTRLTVV.

This chain links TRBV2 with TRBJ1-2; the D is unclear. The CDR3 has 12 residues. Trimming stripped 7 bases from V and 0 bases from J, with 6 bases between. Germline CDR1 SNHLY, CDR2 FYNNEI. The CDR3 DNA follows: TGTGCCAGCAAAATGCCTAACTATGGCTACACCTTC. This codes for CASKMPNYGYTF.

V usage is TRBV29-1 and J usage is TRBJ1-6; D perhaps matches TRBD1 (6 bases). Between the trimmed V and J ends, which lost 4 bases and 6 bases, there was a span of 10 bases. The CDR3 is 13 amino acids. The V gene's germline CDR1 is SQVTM and CDR2 ANQGSEA. This chain's CDR3 is CSVGTEANSPLHF. CDR3 DNA: TGCAGCGTTGGGACAGAGGCTAATTCACCCCTCCACTTT.

The genes are TRBV3-1 (or the pseudogene TRBV3-2) and TRBJ1-2, with TRBD1 as a possible D gene (5 bases). The CDR3 covers 12 residues. Germline V gives CDR1 LGHDT, CDR2 YNNKEL (reference sequence). Trimming shortened V by 1 base and J by 7 bases, and 7 bases separated the two germline ends. In DNA form, the CDR3 reads TGTGCCAGCAGCCAAGTTGGGGGTGGCTACACCTTC. Its protein is CASSQVGGGYTF.

The rearrangement uses TRBV11-3 and TRBJ1-1, with no clear D. The CDR3 is 13 amino acids. Germline CDR1 and CDR2: SGHNT and YENEEA. Trimming took off 1 base at V and 4 bases at J, with 7 bases between the two ends. The CDR3, as DNA: TGTGCCAGCAGCTTAGGGGTGAGCACTGAAGCTTTCTTT. This sequence encodes CASSLGVSTEAFF.

This rearrangement joins TRBV2 to TRBJ2-5, with a weak D call TRBD1 (6 bases). Germline lookup yields CDR1 SNHLY and CDR2 FYNNEI. The CDR3 spans 14 residues. V shed 11 bases and J shed 1 base, with 17 bases lying between them. CDR3 sequence: CASRWTEIQETQYF. The CDR3 nucleotides are TGTGCCTCAAGGTGGACAGAAATCCAAGAGACCCAGTACTTC.

This clone was counted once. The chain joins TRBV29-1 to TRBJ1-2; 11 positions match TRBD1. CDR3 length: 14 amino acids. The ends lost 7 bases at V and 4 bases at J; junction bases unmatched: 8. Germline V CDR1 and CDR2: SQVTM, ANQGSEA. CDR3 residues: CSALWTGGVYGYTF. CDR3 in DNA: TGCAGCGCCCTATGGACAGGGGGCGTCTATGGCTACACCTTC.

The rearrangement uses TRBV9 and TRBJ2-3, with unresolved D. Germline CDR1 SGDLS, CDR2 YYNGEE. V lost 0 bases and J lost 2, with 10 bases in between. This CDR3 region has 15 residues. The chain's CDR3 is CASSVDKPHTDTQYF. The DNA for the CDR3 is TGTGCCAGCAGCGTAGATAAGCCCCACACAGATACGCAGTATTTT.

This chain uses TRBV3-1 (or the pseudogene TRBV3-2) with TRBJ2-5; 7 nucleotides match TRBD2. This CDR3 is built from 13 residues. From germline, CDR1 is LGHDT and CDR2 YNNKEL (reference sequence). With 5 bases clipped from V and 4 bases from J, the junction kept 4 bases outside the gene matches. CDR3 loop: CASSSGGGETQYF. The CDR3 DNA reads as TGTGCCAGCAGCAGTGGGGGGGGAGAGACCCAGTACTTC.

This sequence joins TRBV4-1 and TRBJ2-1; 7 nucleotides align to TRBD2. Per the germline V gene, CDR1 is MGHRA and CDR2 is YSYEKL. Trimming removed 0 bases from V and 2 bases from J; junction bases left unmatched: 7. The length of the CDR3 is 17 residues. CDR3 protein: CASSQEGSSGTYNEQFF. CDR3 DNA sequence: TGCGCCAGCAGCCAAGAAGGGTCTAGCGGCACCTACAATGAGCAGTTCTTC.

This clone was recorded once. This rearrangement joins TRBV11-2 to TRBJ2-7; weak D call: TRBD1 (6 bases). V shed 5 bases and J shed 5 bases, with 22 bases lying between them. Per germline, CDR1 SGHAT and CDR2 FQNNGV. The CDR3 contains 16 residues. CDR3 nucleotide sequence: TGTGCCAGCAGCAAACGTTATTTCCAGGGGTCCCACGAGCAGTACTTC. Amino acid sequence: CASSKRYFQGSHEQYF.

CDR3 sequence (DNA): TGTGCCAGCAATGGACACGTCTCACCCCTCCACTTT. Translated, it gives CASNGHVSPLHF. This rearrangement joins TRBV6-5 to TRBJ1-6, with D maybe TRBD1 (5 bases). This CDR3 has 12 residues. Germline CDR1 is MNHEY and CDR2 is SVGAGI. Trimming removed 7 bases at V and 10 bases at J, with 11 bases between.

V gene TRBV19 combines with J gene TRBJ1-1; TRBD1 might be the D (5 bases). Trimming pared 5 bases from V and 1 base from J, leaving 8 bases between. CDR1 and CDR2 from the germline V gene are LNHDA and SQIVND (reference sequence). The length of the CDR3 is 13 residues. The CDR3 DNA reads as TGTGCCAGTAGTGCAGGGAGGAACACTGAAGCTTTCTTT. Amino acid sequence: CASSAGRNTEAFF.

The gene calls are TRBV10-1 and TRBJ1-4; a possible D gene is TRBD1 (5 bases). Between the trimmed V and J ends, which lost 3 bases and 8 bases, there was a span of 16 bases. Germline loops: CDR1 WNHNN, CDR2 SYGVQD (reference sequence). There are 15 residues in the CDR3. CDR3 DNA sequence: TGCGCCAGCAGTGATAGGGGTTGGGGAGAAGAAAAACTGTTTTTT. Its translation is CASSDRGWGEEKLFF.

V gene TRBV9 combines with J gene TRBJ2-1; 13 bases are a match to TRBD2. Germline V CDR1 and CDR2: SGDLS, YYNGEE. The CDR3 consists of 16 residues. V lost 4 bases and J lost 4; bases outside the gene matches: 5. The chain's CDR3 is CASSPGTSGTYNEQFF. The CDR3 DNA reads TGTGCCAGCAGCCCAGGGACTAGCGGGACTTACAATGAGCAGTTCTTC.

The chain links TRBV5-4 to TRBJ2-2, with TRBD2 identical over 13 bases. CDR1 and CDR2 (germline): SGHNT, YYREEE (reference sequence). The V and J ends lost 4 bases and 3 bases, in that order; junction bases with no gene match: 3. The CDR3 spans 16 residues. The CDR3 spells CASSTGTSGDTGELFF. The CDR3 region has the DNA TGTGCCAGCAGCACCGGGACTAGCGGGGACACCGGGGAGCTGTTTTTT.

This clone was detected once. This chain uses TRBV18 with TRBJ2-7; D might be TRBD1 or TRBD2, each matching 5 bases. The CDR3 is 14 amino acids. Germline V gene data show CDR1 as KGHSH and CDR2 as LQKENI. V was clipped by 2 bases and J by 2 bases, with 10 bases between them. The CDR3 DNA is TGTGCCAGCTCACCATTAGGGGACCCCTACGAGCAGTACTTC. It translates to CASSPLGDPYEQYF.

The V gene is TRBV27, the J gene TRBJ2-7; D unclear. Trimming left V 8 bases short and J 5 bases short, with 4 bases between. The CDR3 extends over 9 amino acids. Germline values: CDR1 MNHEY, CDR2 SMNVEV (reference sequence). The DNA of the CDR3 is TGTGCCAGCGGCCACGAGCAGTACTTC. It is translated as CASGHEQYF.

This chain links TRBV7-8 with TRBJ2-3; D remains ambiguous. Per germline, CDR1 SGHVS and CDR2 FQNEAQ. The V end was cut by 5 bases, the J end by 0 bases, with 9 bases between. The CDR3 consists of 14 residues. The CDR3 sequence is CASSREASTDTQYF. CDR3 coding DNA: TGTGCCAGCAGCCGAGAGGCTAGCACAGATACGCAGTATTTT.

The genes are TRBV3-1 (or the pseudogene TRBV3-2) and TRBJ1-6; possible D gene TRBD1, 6 bases. Germline V gives CDR1 LGHDT, CDR2 YNNKEL (reference sequence). The CDR3 length is 14 residues. Deletions cut 4 bases from V and 8 bases from J, with 12 bases between. As DNA, the CDR3 is TGTGCCAGCAGCCGCTCAGGGGTTCATTCACCCCTCCACTTT. Its protein product is CASSRSGVHSPLHF.

V is TRBV6-5 and J is TRBJ2-5, with 7 nucleotides matching TRBD1. CDR1 MNHEY and CDR2 SVGAGI come from the germline V gene. The CDR3 has 12 amino acids. V trimming: 6 bases; J trimming: 7 bases; junction bases outside the gene matches: 5. The CDR3 sequence is CASSRQGATQYF. The DNA for the CDR3 is TGTGCCAGCAGCCGACAGGGCGCGACCCAGTACTTC.

The V gene is TRBV10-1, the J gene TRBJ2-7; D is unclear. Germline CDR1 and CDR2: WNHNN and SYGVQD (reference sequence). The CDR3 has 12 residues. V lost 3 bases, J lost 6 bases, and 9 bases lay in between. CDR3 residues: CASSETGGEQYF. As DNA, the CDR3 is TGCGCCAGCAGTGAAACTGGTGGCGAGCAGTACTTC.